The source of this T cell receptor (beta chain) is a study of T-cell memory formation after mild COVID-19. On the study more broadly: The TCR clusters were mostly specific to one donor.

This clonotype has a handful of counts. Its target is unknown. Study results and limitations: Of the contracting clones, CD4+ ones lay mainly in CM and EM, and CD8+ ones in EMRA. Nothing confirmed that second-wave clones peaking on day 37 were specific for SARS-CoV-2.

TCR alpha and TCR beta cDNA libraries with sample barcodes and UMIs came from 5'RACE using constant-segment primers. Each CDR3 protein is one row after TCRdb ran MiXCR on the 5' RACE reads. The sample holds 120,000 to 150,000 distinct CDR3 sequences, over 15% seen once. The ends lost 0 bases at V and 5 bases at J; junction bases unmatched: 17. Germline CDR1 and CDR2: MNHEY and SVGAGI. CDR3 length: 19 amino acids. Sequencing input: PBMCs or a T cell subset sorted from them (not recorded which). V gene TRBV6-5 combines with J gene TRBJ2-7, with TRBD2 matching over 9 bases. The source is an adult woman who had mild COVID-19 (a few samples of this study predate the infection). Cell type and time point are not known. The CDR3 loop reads CASSYSSGALVAGVNEQYF. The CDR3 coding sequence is TGTGCCAGCAGTTACTCCTCGGGAGCTTTAGTAGCGGGAGTCAACGAGCAGTACTTC.